The rows below give T cell receptor beta chains drawn from one sample of a study of cytomegalovirus exposure and HLA in healthy donors. TCRdb keeps only in-frame clones here, not all; method: immunoSEQ multiplex PCR. The sample holds around 62,000 clones; 85% to 90% are singletons and the top ten take 1.7%. Input material: PBMCs. These receptors all stem from a woman aged 18-30 years in good health and CMV-seronegative. Each CDR3 is given with its conserved first and last residue.

V gene,CDR3 protein
TRBV30,CAWSVGGGVEAFF
TRBV7-9,CASSVDNTYEQYF
TRBV5-6,CASSAWWRGGNTGELFF
TRBV6-4,CASSDSNPGTGSTGELFF
TRBV28,CASSLIRSSYGNTIYF
TRBV7-8,CASSPRGSYGYTF
TRBV5-1,CASSLVAGEDEQFF
TRBV7-2,CASSLQGSSYNEQFF
TRBV29-1,CSVVPPPGGSYNEQFF
TRBV5-6,CASSLYQGGVSGYTF
TRBV11-1,CASSQGQGPNNEQFF
TRBV29-1,CSVTRTGNSLETQYF
TRBV19,CARSSREAYEQYF
TRBV2,CASNSGRETQYF
TRBV30,CAWTPQGATNEQFF
TRBV11-2,CASSLRTGSYNEQFF
TRBV27,CASSQGPGLAGGPYEQYF
TRBV19,CASSTTPYSNQPQHF
TRBV7-7,CASSLNYLGEQYF
TRBV5-4,CASSISGRRTDTQYF
TRBV6-5,CASSYSLDTEAFF
TRBV5-1,CASSKVRSRGGTEAFF
TRBV5-4,CASSPGGLAGEQYF
TRBV5-6,CASSFGSFNEQYF
TRBV7-9,CASSLVQGQGGEAFF
TRBV6-5,CASSYAAPGYGYTF
TRBV10-3,CAISHYEKGVGSFF
TRBV28,CASSRWGLGNTIYF
TRBV10-3,CATIAGQEDTQYF
TRBV5-5,CASSLPHSPDTQYF
TRBV6-5,CASVSGSSYEQYF
TRBV7-2,CASSLTGSNEKLFF
TRBV2,CASSEFEGATDTQYF